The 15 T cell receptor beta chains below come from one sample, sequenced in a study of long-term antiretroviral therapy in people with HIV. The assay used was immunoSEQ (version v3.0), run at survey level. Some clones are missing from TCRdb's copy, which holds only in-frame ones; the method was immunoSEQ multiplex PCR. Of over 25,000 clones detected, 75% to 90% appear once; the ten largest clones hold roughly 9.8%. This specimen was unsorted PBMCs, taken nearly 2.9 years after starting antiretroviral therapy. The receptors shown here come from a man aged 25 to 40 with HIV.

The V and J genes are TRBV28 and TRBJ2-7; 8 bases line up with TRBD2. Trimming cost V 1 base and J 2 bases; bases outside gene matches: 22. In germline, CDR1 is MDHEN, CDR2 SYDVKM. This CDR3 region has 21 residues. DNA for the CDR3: TGTGCCAGCAGTTTATTGGTCGGGGGCCGGGAAGGGCGGGAGGCCCCCTACGAGCAGTACTTC. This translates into CASSLLVGGREGREAPYEQYF. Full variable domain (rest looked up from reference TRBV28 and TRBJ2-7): DVKVTQSSRYLVKRTGEKVFLECVQDMDHENMFWYRQDPGLGLRLIYFSYDVKMKEKGDIPEGYSVSREKKERFSLILESASTNQTSMYLCASSLLVGGREGREAPYEQYFGPGTRLTVT.

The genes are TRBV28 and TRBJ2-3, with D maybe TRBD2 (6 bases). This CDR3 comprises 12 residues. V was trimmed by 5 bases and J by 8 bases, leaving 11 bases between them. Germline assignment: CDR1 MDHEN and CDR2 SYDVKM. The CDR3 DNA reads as TGTGCCAGCAGTGTCGAGCGGGCTACGCAGTATTTT. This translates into CASSVERATQYF.

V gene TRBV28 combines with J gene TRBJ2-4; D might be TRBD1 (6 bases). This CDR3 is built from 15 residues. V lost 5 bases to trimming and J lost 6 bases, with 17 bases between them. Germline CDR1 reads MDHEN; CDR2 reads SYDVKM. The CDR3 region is CASSGMGRQANIQYF. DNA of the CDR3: TGTGCCAGCAGTGGGATGGGGAGACAGGCAAACATTCAGTACTTC.

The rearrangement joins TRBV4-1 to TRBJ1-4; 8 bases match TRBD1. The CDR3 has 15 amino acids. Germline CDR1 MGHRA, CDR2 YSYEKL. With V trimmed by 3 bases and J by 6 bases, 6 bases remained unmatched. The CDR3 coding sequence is TGCGCCAGCAGCCATATACAGGGGGTCGATGAAAAACTGTTTTTT. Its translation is CASSHIQGVDEKLFF.

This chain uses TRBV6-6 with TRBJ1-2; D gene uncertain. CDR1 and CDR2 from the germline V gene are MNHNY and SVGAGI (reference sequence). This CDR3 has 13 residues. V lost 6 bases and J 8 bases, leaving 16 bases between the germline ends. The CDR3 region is CASSYSSGGGYTF. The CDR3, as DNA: TGTGCCAGCAGCTATAGCTCGGGAGGAGGCTACACCTTC.

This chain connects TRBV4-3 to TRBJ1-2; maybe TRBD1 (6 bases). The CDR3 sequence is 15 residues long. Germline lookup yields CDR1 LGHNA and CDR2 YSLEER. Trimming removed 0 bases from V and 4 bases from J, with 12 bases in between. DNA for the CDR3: TGCGCCAGCAGCCAAGAAGGGGGACTGCCCTATGGCTACACCTTC. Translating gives CASSQEGGLPYGYTF.

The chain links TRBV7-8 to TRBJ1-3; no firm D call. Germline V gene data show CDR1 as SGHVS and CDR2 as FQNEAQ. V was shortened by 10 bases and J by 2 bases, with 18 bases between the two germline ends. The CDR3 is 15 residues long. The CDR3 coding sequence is TGTGCCACCTCACCCCTTTTCGGCCCTGGAAACACCATATATTTT. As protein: CATSPLFGPGNTIYF.

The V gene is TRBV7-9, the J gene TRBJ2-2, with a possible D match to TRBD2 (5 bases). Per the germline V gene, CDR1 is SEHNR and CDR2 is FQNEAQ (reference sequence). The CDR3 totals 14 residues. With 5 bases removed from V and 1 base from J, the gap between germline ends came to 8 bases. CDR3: CASSGRGNTGELFF. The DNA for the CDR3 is TGTGCCAGCAGCGGCCGGGGGAACACCGGGGAGCTGTTTTTT.

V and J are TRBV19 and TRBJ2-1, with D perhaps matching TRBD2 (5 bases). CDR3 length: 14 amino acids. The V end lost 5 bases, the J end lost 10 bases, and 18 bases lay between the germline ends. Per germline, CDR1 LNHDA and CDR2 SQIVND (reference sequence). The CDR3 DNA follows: TGTGCCAGTAGTGAACTGGTGCTGTCGGGGGAGCAGTTCTTC. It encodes CASSELVLSGEQFF.

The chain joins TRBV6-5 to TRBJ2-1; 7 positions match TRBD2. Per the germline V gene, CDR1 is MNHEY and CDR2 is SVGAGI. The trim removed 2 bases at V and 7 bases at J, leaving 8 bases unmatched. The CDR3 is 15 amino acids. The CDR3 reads CASSYVAGEGNEQFF. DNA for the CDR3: TGTGCCAGCAGTTACGTCGCGGGAGAAGGGAATGAGCAGTTCTTC.

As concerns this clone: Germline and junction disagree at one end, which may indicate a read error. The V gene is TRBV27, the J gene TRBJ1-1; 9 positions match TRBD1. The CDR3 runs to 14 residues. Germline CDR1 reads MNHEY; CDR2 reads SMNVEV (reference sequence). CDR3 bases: TGTGCCCGCAGTCGGGACAGGGAGAACACTGAAGCTTTCTTT. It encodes CARSRDRENTEAFF.

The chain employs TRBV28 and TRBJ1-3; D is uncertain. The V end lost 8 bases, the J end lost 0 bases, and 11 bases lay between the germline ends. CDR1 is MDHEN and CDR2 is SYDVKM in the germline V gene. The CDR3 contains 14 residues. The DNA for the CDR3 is TGTGCCAGCGTGCCGTTACGCTCTGGAAACACCATATATTTT. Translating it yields CASVPLRSGNTIYF.

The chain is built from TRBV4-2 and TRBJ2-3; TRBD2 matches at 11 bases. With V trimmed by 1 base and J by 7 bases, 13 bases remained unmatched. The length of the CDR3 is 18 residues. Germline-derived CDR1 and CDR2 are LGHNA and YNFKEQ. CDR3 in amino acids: CASSQAPILAGEVNTQYF. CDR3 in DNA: TGTGCCAGCAGCCAAGCGCCTATACTAGCGGGGGAGGTAAATACGCAGTATTTT.

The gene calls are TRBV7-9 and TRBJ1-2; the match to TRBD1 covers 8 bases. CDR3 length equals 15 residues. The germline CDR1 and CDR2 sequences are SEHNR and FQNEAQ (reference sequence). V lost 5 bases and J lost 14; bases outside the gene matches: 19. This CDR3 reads CASSPPGQETRTGTF. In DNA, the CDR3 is TGTGCCAGCAGCCCGCCGGGACAGGAGACGCGTACTGGGACCTTC. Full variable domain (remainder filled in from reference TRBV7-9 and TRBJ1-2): DTGVSQNPRHKITKRGQNVTFRCDPISEHNRLYWYRQTLGQGPEFLTYFQNEAQLEKSRLLSDRFSAERPKGSFSTLEIQRTEQGDSAMYLCASSPPGQETRTGTFGSGTRLTVV.

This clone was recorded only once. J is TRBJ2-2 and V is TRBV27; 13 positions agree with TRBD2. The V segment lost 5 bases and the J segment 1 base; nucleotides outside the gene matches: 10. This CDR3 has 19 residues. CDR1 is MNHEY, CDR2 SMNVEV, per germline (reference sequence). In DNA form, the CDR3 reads TGTGCCAGCAGTCTGCCGGGACTAGCGGGGACAATGAACACCGGGGAGCTGTTTTTT. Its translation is CASSLPGLAGTMNTGELFF.